Presented here are 30 T cell receptor beta chains from one specimen sequenced in a study of blood T cells in healthy people across ages. Through a sample-barcoded 5' primer and a J-beta primer mix, a second PCR was run for roughly 6 to 11 cycles. MiXCR, run by TCRdb on the 5' RACE reads, gives a single entry per CDR3 protein. The data show hundreds of thousands of distinct CDR3 sequences, about 36% seen once. Sequencing input: blood. The receptors were sampled from a man aged 18 to 35 in good health.

The table lists this clonotype with a few counts. The chain employs TRBV4-2 and TRBJ1-5; 7 nucleotides align to TRBD1. The J segment lost 6 bases and the V segment lost 4 bases, leaving 18 bases of the junction unmatched. This CDR3 region has 18 residues. CDR1 and CDR2 (germline): LGHNA, YNFKEQ. The chain's CDR3 is CASSLPVRRDSWTQPQHF. The CDR3, as DNA: TGTGCCAGCAGCCTCCCGGTTCGACGGGACAGTTGGACTCAGCCCCAGCATTTT.

To note about this clonotype: The junction departs from the called germline gene at one end, perhaps through a read error. The chain couples TRBV5-1 to TRBJ2-1, with D possibly matching TRBD2 (5 bases). The CDR3 contains 15 residues. CDR1 is SGHRS and CDR2 is YFSETQ in the germline V gene. The CDR3 coding sequence is TGCACCAGCAGCCCAATTTCGGGGTTCCACAATGAGCAGTTCTTC. Translated, it gives CTSSPISGFHNEQFF.

The chain carries TRBV4-1 and TRBJ2-1, with TRBD1 matching over 9 bases. This CDR3 has 15 amino acids. V shed 0 bases and J 10 bases; nucleotides not matched to a gene: 7. CDR1 is MGHRA and CDR2 is YSYEKL in the germline V gene. CDR3 amino acids: CASSQERTGVGEQFF. The CDR3 coding sequence is TGCGCCAGCAGCCAAGAACGGACAGGGGTTGGCGAGCAGTTCTTC.

V and J are TRBV7-2 and TRBJ1-5, with D maybe TRBD1 (5 bases). Between the trimmed V and J ends, which lost 3 bases and 5 bases, there was a span of 8 bases. The CDR3 contains 13 residues. In germline, CDR1 is SGHTA, CDR2 FQGNSA. CDR3 loop: CASSFQGDQPQHF. The CDR3 DNA sequence: TGTGCCAGCAGCTTTCAGGGTGATCAGCCCCAGCATTTT.

V gene TRBV9 combines with J gene TRBJ2-1; D is perhaps TRBD2 (5 bases). The last part of the DNA fits TRBJ2-7 better; the J call may be wrong. The CDR3 totals 13 residues. Germline V lookup: CDR1 SGDLS, CDR2 YYNGEE. The CDR3 protein is CASTQGGYNEQYF. The CDR3 region has the DNA TGTGCCAGCACCCAAGGAGGCTACAATGAGCAGTACTTC.

The chain has TRBV10-3 and TRBJ2-7; D perhaps matches TRBD1 (6 bases). Germline V gives CDR1 ENHRY, CDR2 SYGVKD. The CDR3 loop spans 13 amino acids. V dropped 4 bases and J dropped 4 bases, with 11 bases sitting between them. The CDR3 loop is CAISAGTTYEQYF. CDR3 DNA sequence: TGTGCCATCAGTGCGGGGACAACTTACGAGCAGTACTTC.

The V and J genes are TRBV10-3 and TRBJ1-2; the D gene is possibly TRBD1 (6 bases). Germline CDR1 ENHRY, CDR2 SYGVKD. Trimming removed 7 bases from V and 4 bases from J, with 16 bases in between. The CDR3 has 14 residues. CDR3 in amino acids: CAITPIEGGYGYTF. As DNA, the CDR3 is TGTGCCATCACCCCGATCGAGGGGGGCTATGGCTACACCTTC.

This clonotype came up many times. The chain has TRBV7-9 and TRBJ2-7; a weak D match, TRBD1 (6 bases). The CDR3 covers 13 residues. The ends were cut back, 7 bases at V and 0 bases at J, with 10 bases in the middle. Per the germline V gene, CDR1 is SEHNR and CDR2 is FQNEAQ (reference sequence). The CDR3 is CASTWDTSYEQYF. In DNA, the CDR3 is TGTGCCAGCACCTGGGACACCTCCTACGAGCAGTACTTC.

This clonotype has more than one count but fewer than ten. This chain joins TRBV5-6 and TRBJ2-3; perhaps TRBD1 as D (6 bases). V shed 4 bases and J shed 3 bases, with 15 bases lying between them. The germline CDR1 and CDR2 sequences are SGHDT and YYEEEE. The CDR3 totals 15 residues. The CDR3 region has the DNA TGTGCCAGCAGCGCTACAGGGATTGGGACAGATACGCAGTATTTT. This gives the protein CASSATGIGTDTQYF.

V is TRBV5-1 and J is TRBJ2-7; 8 bases are shared with TRBD1. This CDR3 is 15 amino acids long. Germline V gene lookup returns CDR1 SGHRS and CDR2 YFSETQ. The V segment lost 3 bases and the J segment 0 bases; nucleotides outside the gene matches: 5. The DNA for the CDR3 is TGCGCCAGCAGCTCTCCGGGACAGGTCTCCTACGAGCAGTACTTC. Translated, it gives CASSSPGQVSYEQYF.

This clonotype was recorded a few times. The chain employs TRBV4-3 and TRBJ1-2; 7 nucleotides agree with TRBD1. Germline V gene lookup returns CDR1 LGHNA and CDR2 YSLEER. The V and J ends lost 1 base and 8 bases, in that order; junction bases with no gene match: 16. The CDR3 is 17 residues long. CDR3 loop: CASSQANGRQGKRGYTF. In DNA form, the CDR3 reads TGCGCCAGCAGCCAAGCAAATGGGCGACAGGGCAAGCGAGGCTACACCTTC.

The chain couples TRBV7-2 to TRBJ2-7; D not certain. The closer fit of TRBJ2-4 to the DNA end suggests the J call may be wrong. The germline V gene encodes CDR1 SGHTA and CDR2 FQGNSA. CDR3 length: 15 amino acids. The CDR3 reads CASSLGALAKNIQYF. DNA for the CDR3: TGTGCCAGCAGCTTAGGGGCTTTAGCCAAAAACATTCAGTACTTC.

The chain recombines TRBV2 with TRBJ2-1; TRBD2 aligns across 13 bases. Unmatched junction bases numbered 4, after V lost 3 bases and J lost 8 bases. The CDR3 spans 15 residues. Germline V lookup: CDR1 SNHLY, CDR2 FYNNEI. In DNA, the CDR3 is TGTGCCAGCAGTGAGGGACTAGCGGGGTTTGATGAGCAGTTCTTC. Its protein is CASSEGLAGFDEQFF.

As regards this clonotype: A single base separates this from a much larger clone, so it may be a read error. The chain couples TRBV9 to TRBJ2-3; 9 nucleotides agree with TRBD1. V trimming: 4 bases; J trimming: 6 bases; junction bases outside the gene matches: 6. The CDR3 consists of 14 residues. Germline V CDR1 and CDR2: SGDLS, YYNGEE. The CDR3 DNA follows: TGTGCCAGCAGCACCTTACAGGGGGCGGATACGCAGTATTTT. Translation: CASSTLQGADTQYF.

The rearrangement links TRBV20-1 to TRBJ2-7; TRBD2 matches at 10 bases. The junction had 9 bases not matched to a gene; V was cut back by 6 bases and J by 7 bases. Per the germline V gene, CDR1 is DFQATT and CDR2 is SNEGSKA (reference sequence). This CDR3 has 13 residues. CDR3 coding DNA: TGCAGTGCGCCGGGACTAGCGTTGGATGAGCAGTACTTC. Translated, it gives CSAPGLALDEQYF.

This clonotype was seen more than once but under ten times. The chain uses TRBV12-3 or TRBV12-4 and TRBJ1-1; 9 nucleotides align to TRBD1. CDR3 size: 16 residues. J gave up 0 bases and V 3 bases, and 5 bases lay outside the gene matches. The chain's CDR3 is CASSFHRGPVNTEAFF. For the CDR3, the DNA is TGTGCCAGCAGTTTCCACAGGGGGCCGGTGAACACTGAAGCTTTCTTT.

This rearrangement joins TRBV6-2 or TRBV6-3 to TRBJ1-2; D is ambiguous. Germline V gene sequence: CDR1 MNHEY, CDR2 SVGEGT. V was shortened by 6 bases and J by 8 bases, with 10 bases between the two germline ends. The CDR3 loop spans 11 amino acids. CDR3 protein: CASRDPWGYTF. DNA of the CDR3: TGTGCCAGCAGGGACCCGTGGGGCTACACCTTC.

This chain links TRBV6-4 with TRBJ2-1; TRBD1 agrees at 7 bases. Germline CDR1 reads MRHNA; CDR2 reads SNTAGT. V shed 0 bases and J 4 bases; nucleotides not matched to a gene: 3. The CDR3 totals 15 residues. The CDR3 DNA reads as TGTGCCAGCAGTGACTCAACAGGGGCATACAATGAGCAGTTCTTC. Translation gives CASSDSTGAYNEQFF.

J is TRBJ2-2 and V is TRBV6-2 or TRBV6-3; D call uncertain. CDR3 size: 14 residues. Trimming took off 0 bases at V and 1 base at J, with 3 bases between the two ends. Germline values: CDR1 MNHEY, CDR2 SVGEGT. The CDR3 here is CASSYSRNTGELFF. The CDR3 DNA reads as TGTGCCAGCAGTTACTCCCGGAACACCGGGGAGCTGTTTTTT.

This clonotype turned up a few times. The chain carries TRBV12-3 or TRBV12-4 and TRBJ2-7, with D possibly TRBD1 on 5 matching bases. This CDR3 comprises 15 residues. Trimming removed 6 bases at V and 3 bases at J, with 18 bases between. As DNA, the CDR3 is TGTGCCAGCAGCCTCTTTATGACAGCCTTCTACGAGCAGTACTTC. Its protein product is CASSLFMTAFYEQYF.

This clonotype was seen a few times. This rearrangement joins TRBV5-6 to TRBJ2-1; TRBD1 might be the D (6 bases). The CDR3 covers 13 residues. Per germline, CDR1 SGHDT and CDR2 YYEEEE. Trimming pared 4 bases from V and 9 bases from J, leaving 14 bases between. CDR3 sequence reads: CASSRGPQGEQFF. The CDR3 DNA reads TGTGCCAGCAGCCGGGGCCCACAGGGTGAGCAGTTCTTC.

With respect to this clonotype: The junction and the germline gene differ at one end; a read error may be behind it. The chain employs TRBV5-6 and TRBJ2-7; either TRBD1 or TRBD2 may fit D (5 bases each). The V gene's germline CDR1 is SGHDT and CDR2 YYEEEE. This CDR3 contains 16 residues. DNA of the CDR3: TGTGCCAGCAGCTTGGTCGGGCAGGGAGTCTCCCACGAGCAGTACTTC. As protein: CASSLVGQGVSHEQYF. Filled out from reference TRBV5-6 and TRBJ2-7, the complete variable domain reads DAGVTQSPTHLIKTRGQQVTLRCSPKSGHDTVSWYQQALGQGPQFIFQYYEEEERQRGNFPDRFSGHQFPNYSSELNVNALLLGDSALYLCASSLVGQGVSHEQYFGPGTRLTVT.

This clonotype has just a few counts. V gene TRBV6-7 combines with J gene TRBJ2-1; possible D gene TRBD2, 5 bases. Being an ORF, TRBV6-7 has a function that is uncertain. The CDR3 has 14 residues. DNA for the CDR3: TGTGCTTCAGCGGCGTCTAGCTCCTACAATGAGCAGTTCTTC. The encoded protein is CASAASSSYNEQFF.

This clonotype occurred many times. J is TRBJ2-7 and V is TRBV7-2; tentative D call: TRBD2 (5 bases). Trimming pared 4 bases from V and 6 bases from J, leaving 16 bases between. CDR1 and CDR2 (germline): SGHTA, FQGNSA. The CDR3 covers 14 residues. CDR3 sequence (DNA): TGTGCCAGCAGCTCGATTGATCCGGGATCCGAGCAGTACTTC. This encodes CASSSIDPGSEQYF.

V is TRBV20-1 and J is TRBJ2-5; maybe TRBD2 (6 bases). CDR3 length: 15 residues. V was trimmed by 6 bases and J by 2 bases, leaving 19 bases between them. CDR1 is DFQATT, CDR2 SNEGSKA, per germline (reference sequence). The CDR3 loop is CSAQGGSPLQETQYF. Written as DNA, the CDR3 is TGCAGTGCCCAGGGAGGTTCTCCCCTTCAAGAGACCCAGTACTTC.

V and J are TRBV12-3 or TRBV12-4 and TRBJ1-2; D may be TRBD1 (6 bases). This CDR3 spans 12 amino acids. V lost 5 bases to trimming and J lost 10 bases, with 14 bases between them. The CDR3 here is CASSHTGSDYTF. The DNA for the CDR3 is TGTGCCAGCAGTCATACAGGGTCCGACTACACCTTC.

The CDR3 loop is CASSQGSVGNQPQHF. The CDR3 coding sequence is TGTGCCAGCAGCCAAGGAAGTGTAGGCAATCAGCCCCAGCATTTT. The rearrangement joins TRBV3-1 to TRBJ1-5, with no clear D. From germline, CDR1 is LGHDT and CDR2 YNNKEL (reference sequence). Trimming pared 1 base from V and 2 bases from J, leaving 9 bases between. The CDR3 loop spans 15 amino acids. Filled out from reference TRBV3-1 and TRBJ1-5, the complete variable domain reads DTAVSQTPKYLVTQMGNDKSIKCEQNLGHDTMYWYKQDSKKFLKIMFSYNNKELIINETVPNRFSPKSPDKAHLNLHINSLELGDSAVYFCASSQGSVGNQPQHFGDGTRLSIL.

The rearrangement uses TRBV20-1 and TRBJ2-1; TRBD1 might be the D (6 bases). Germline assignment: CDR1 DFQATT and CDR2 SNEGSKA (reference sequence). This CDR3 has 15 amino acids. Trimming shortened V by 4 bases and J by 3 bases, and 16 bases separated the two germline ends. This chain's CDR3 is CSAKSGVMRYNEQFF. CDR3 nucleotide sequence: TGCAGTGCTAAATCAGGGGTGATGCGCTACAATGAGCAGTTCTTC.

The V and J genes are TRBV7-6 and TRBJ2-7, with D tentatively TRBD1 (5 bases). Germline V CDR1 and CDR2: SGHVS, FNYEAQ. Trimming took 5 bases from V and 5 from J, leaving 13 bases between them. This CDR3 spans 13 amino acids. DNA of the CDR3: TGTGCCAGCAGCACCCCGACAGAGCACGAGCAGTACTTC. Its translation is CASSTPTEHEQYF.

This clonotype has more than one count but fewer than ten. The genes are TRBV5-1 and TRBJ2-1, with TRBD1 matching over 9 bases. CDR3 length equals 15 residues. Germline V gene sequence: CDR1 SGHRS, CDR2 YFSETQ. With 4 bases clipped from V and 3 bases from J, the junction kept 5 bases outside the gene matches. The CDR3 nucleotides are TGCGCCAGCAGCATCCCGGGACAGGGCTACAATGAGCAGTTCTTC. This sequence encodes CASSIPGQGYNEQFF.